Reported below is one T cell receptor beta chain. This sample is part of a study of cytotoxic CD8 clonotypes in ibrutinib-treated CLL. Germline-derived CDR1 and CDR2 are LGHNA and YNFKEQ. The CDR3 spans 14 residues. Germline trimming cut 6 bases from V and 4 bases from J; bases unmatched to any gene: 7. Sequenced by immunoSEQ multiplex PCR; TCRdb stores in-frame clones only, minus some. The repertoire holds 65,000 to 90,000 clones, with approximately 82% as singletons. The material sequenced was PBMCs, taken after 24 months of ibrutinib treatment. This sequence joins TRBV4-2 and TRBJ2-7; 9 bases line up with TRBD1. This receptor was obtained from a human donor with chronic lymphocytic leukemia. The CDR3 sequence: CASRPTGGSYEQYF. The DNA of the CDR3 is TGTGCCAGCAGACCGACAGGGGGTTCTTACGAGCAGTACTTC.